The sequence of this TCR beta chain was determined in a study of OX40 agonist ivuxolimab in advanced cancers. Points on this clone: Its antigen is not known.

CDR1 is LGHNA, CDR2 YNFKEQ, per germline. V dropped 0 bases and J dropped 5; count of bases not matched to a gene: 7. The CDR3 runs 18 residues. With baseline, cycle 4 day 1, and cycle 7 day 1 as timepoints, blood was sampled. Study-wide points: Among T cells, CD8+ cells averaged more expanded clones than CD4+ cells. At doses 0.1 to 3.0 mg/kg, CD4+ and CD8+ clones expanded.

Assay: immunoSEQ multiplex PCR; the TCRdb copy retains only in-frame clones and omits some. In the table there are about 46,000 clones, roughly nine tenths of which are singletons. Specimen: CD4+ or CD8+ T cells sorted from blood, collected in a trial of the OX40 agonist ivuxolimab. The J gene is TRBJ2-1, the V gene TRBV4-2, with TRBD2 matching over 13 bases. This receptor was identified in an adult with an advanced solid tumor such as melanoma, head and neck, liver or kidney cancer. This chain's CDR3 is CASSQELAGGPLDNEQFF. CDR3 DNA sequence: TGTGCCAGCAGCCAAGAACTAGCGGGGGGGCCATTAGACAATGAGCAGTTCTTC.